The 10 T cell receptor beta chains below come from one sample, sequenced in a study of cytomegalovirus exposure and HLA in healthy donors. The PCR had 60 Vbeta and 13 Jbeta primers. Here immunoSEQ multiplex PCR was the method, and the copy in TCRdb shows in-frame clones only, minus some. The sample has 70,000 or so clones, and its top ten clones hold under 6.5%. Sequencing was performed on PBMCs. Receptors originate from a man between 40 and 49 years old in good health and CMV-seronegative.

The gene calls are TRBV28 and TRBJ1-2, with D possibly being TRBD1 (6 bases). From germline, CDR1 is MDHEN and CDR2 SYDVKM. Trimming shortened V by 6 bases and J by 5 bases, and 19 bases separated the two germline ends. This CDR3 region has 15 residues. The CDR3 DNA reads as TGTGCCAGCAGCACTATAGGGGGGGTCGGATATGGCTACACCTTC. This sequence encodes CASSTIGGVGYGYTF.

J is TRBJ1-6 and V is TRBV6-1; the D gene is possibly TRBD1 (5 bases). CDR1 and CDR2 (germline): MNHNS, SASEGT. This CDR3 contains 14 residues. The ends were cut back, 4 bases at V and 2 bases at J, with 6 bases in the middle. Written as DNA, the CDR3 is TGTGCCAGCAGTGCAGGGCCCTATAATTCACCCCTCCACTTT. This encodes CASSAGPYNSPLHF.

V gene TRBV19 combines with J gene TRBJ2-3; maybe TRBD2 (6 bases). CDR3 length equals 16 residues. The germline V and J ends were trimmed by 6 bases and 0 bases, with 16 bases remaining between them. From germline, CDR1 is LNHDA and CDR2 SQIVND (reference sequence). The CDR3 sequence is CASRAGLLSSTDTQYF. The CDR3 nucleotides are TGTGCCAGTAGGGCGGGACTCTTATCCAGCACAGATACGCAGTATTTT.

V is TRBV28 and J is TRBJ2-7, with D perhaps TRBD2 (5 bases). CDR1 is MDHEN, CDR2 SYDVKM, per germline. CDR3 length: 12 amino acids. Trimming took 8 bases from V and 6 from J, leaving 14 bases between them. CDR3 bases: TGTGCCAGCCGTCTAGCTCTAACCGAGCAGTACTTC. Its protein product is CASRLALTEQYF.

The chain employs TRBV4-1 and TRBJ1-1; D is unresolved. CDR3 length: 14 residues. Per the germline V gene, CDR1 is MGHRA and CDR2 is YSYEKL. The V end was cut by 4 bases, the J end by 1 base, with 10 bases between. The CDR3 DNA follows: TGCGCCAGCAGCCTCCAGGCTCAGAACACTGAAGCTTTCTTT. Its protein is CASSLQAQNTEAFF.

The chain employs TRBV29-1 and TRBJ2-7; TRBD2 agrees at 11 bases. Germline CDR1 reads SQVTM; CDR2 reads ANQGSEA. With V trimmed by 3 bases and J by 5 bases, 9 bases remained unmatched. The CDR3 runs 15 residues. The CDR3 nucleotides are TGCAGCGTTGACTCGACTAGCGGGGCTCGGGACGAGCAGTACTTC. Protein product: CSVDSTSGARDEQYF.

The chain has TRBV2 and TRBJ2-7; D is perhaps TRBD2 (6 bases). Germline CDR1 SNHLY, CDR2 FYNNEI. The CDR3 length is 15 residues. V lost 4 bases and J lost 3, with 16 bases in between. The CDR3: CASSGQTRKGYEQYF. CDR3 DNA sequence: TGTGCCAGCAGTGGCCAGACTAGAAAAGGCTACGAGCAGTACTTC.

This rearrangement joins TRBV29-1 to TRBJ2-3; 14 nucleotides agree with TRBD2. CDR3 size: 19 residues. Losses at the gene ends were 5 bases for V and 1 base for J; bases not matched to a gene: 14. Germline V gene data show CDR1 as SQVTM and CDR2 as ANQGSEA. CDR3 in amino acids: CSVPRLAGGPMGRTDTQYF. The CDR3 bases are TGCAGCGTTCCTAGACTAGCGGGAGGGCCGATGGGACGCACAGATACGCAGTATTTT.

J is TRBJ2-5 and V is TRBV7-9, with D possibly being TRBD1 (5 bases). The J call is uncertain, as TRBJ2-7 better fits the DNA end. Germline values: CDR1 SEHNR, CDR2 FQNEAQ (reference sequence). This CDR3 has 12 residues. The CDR3 DNA follows: TGTGCCAGCAGCTCTCAGGGCTACGAGCAGTACTTC. Encoded protein: CASSSQGYEQYF.

The rearrangement joins TRBV27 to TRBJ2-7, with 8 bases lining up with TRBD2. The CDR3 consists of 15 residues. V trimming: 5 bases; J trimming: 5 bases; junction bases outside the gene matches: 11. Germline V gives CDR1 MNHEY, CDR2 SMNVEV (reference sequence). The CDR3 reads CASSPTGTRFDEQYF. The CDR3 coding sequence is TGTGCCAGCAGTCCTACCGGGACTAGGTTTGACGAGCAGTACTTC.